This T cell receptor beta chain was obtained from a study of tumor-infiltrating lymphocytes in localized non-small cell lung cancer. Study conclusions and caveats: T-cell fraction did not differ between immunotypes IM1 and IM2. No link was found between tumor T-cell fraction and recurrence-free survival. Each assay used a separate piece of the same tissue.

This CDR3 is built from 15 residues. Per the germline V gene, CDR1 is SNHLY and CDR2 is FYNNEI. V dropped 1 base and J dropped 8; count of bases not matched to a gene: 6. The protocol was immunoSEQ multiplex PCR, while the TCRdb copy is restricted to in-frame clones and leaves out a portion. Of more than 15,000 clones in the sample, around three quarters were seen once. In the case of this clone: As yet, its antigen is unknown.

The receptor's source is a human donor with non-small cell lung cancer. The chain couples TRBV2 to TRBJ2-1, with 9 bases lining up with TRBD2. The sample taken for sequencing was lung tumor tissue. DNA of the CDR3: TGTGCCAGCAGTGAAGGGGCGGGGGGGCCGGATGAGCAGTTCTTC. This gives the protein CASSEGAGGPDEQFF.